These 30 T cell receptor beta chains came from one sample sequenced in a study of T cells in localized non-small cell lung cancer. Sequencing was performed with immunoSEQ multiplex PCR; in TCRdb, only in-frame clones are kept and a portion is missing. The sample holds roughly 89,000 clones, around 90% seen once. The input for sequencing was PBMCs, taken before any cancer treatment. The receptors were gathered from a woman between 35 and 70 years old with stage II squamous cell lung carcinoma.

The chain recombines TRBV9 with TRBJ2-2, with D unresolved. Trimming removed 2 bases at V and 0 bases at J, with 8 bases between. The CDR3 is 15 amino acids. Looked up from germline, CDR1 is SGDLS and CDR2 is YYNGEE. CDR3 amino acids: CASSVAVANTGELFF. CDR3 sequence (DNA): TGTGCCAGCAGCGTGGCAGTCGCGAACACCGGGGAGCTGTTTTTT.

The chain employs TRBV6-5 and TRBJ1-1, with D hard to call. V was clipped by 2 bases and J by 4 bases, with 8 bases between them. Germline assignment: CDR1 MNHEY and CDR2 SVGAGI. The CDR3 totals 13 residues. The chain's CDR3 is CASSYEGLTEAFF. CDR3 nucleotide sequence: TGTGCCAGCAGTTACGAGGGCCTCACTGAAGCTTTCTTT.

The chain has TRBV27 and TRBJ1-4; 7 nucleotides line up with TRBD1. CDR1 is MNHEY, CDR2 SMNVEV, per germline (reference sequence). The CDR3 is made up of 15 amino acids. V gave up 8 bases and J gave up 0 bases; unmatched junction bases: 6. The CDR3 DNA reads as TGTGCCAGCCCCTCCACAGGGGCAACTAATGAAAAACTGTTTTTT. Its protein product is CASPSTGATNEKLFF.

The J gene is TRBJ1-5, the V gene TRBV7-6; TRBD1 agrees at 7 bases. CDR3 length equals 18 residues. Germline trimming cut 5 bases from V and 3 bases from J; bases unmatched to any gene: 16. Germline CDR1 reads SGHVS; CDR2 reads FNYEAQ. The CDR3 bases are TGTGCCAGCAGCCAGAATCCGGGACAGCGATTTATCAATCAGCCCCAGCATTTT. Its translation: CASSQNPGQRFINQPQHF.

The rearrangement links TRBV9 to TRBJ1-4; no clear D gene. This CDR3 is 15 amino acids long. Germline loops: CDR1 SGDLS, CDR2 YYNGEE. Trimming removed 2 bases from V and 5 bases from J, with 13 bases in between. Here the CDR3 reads CASSVGSRRNEKLFF. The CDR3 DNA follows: TGTGCCAGCAGCGTGGGGTCTCGGCGAAATGAAAAACTGTTTTTT.

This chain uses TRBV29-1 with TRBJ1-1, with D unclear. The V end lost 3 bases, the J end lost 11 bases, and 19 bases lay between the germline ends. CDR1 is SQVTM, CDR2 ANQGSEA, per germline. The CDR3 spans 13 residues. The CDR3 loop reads CSVDRGGSIGAFF. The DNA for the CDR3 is TGCAGCGTTGACCGGGGTGGGTCGATCGGGGCTTTCTTT.

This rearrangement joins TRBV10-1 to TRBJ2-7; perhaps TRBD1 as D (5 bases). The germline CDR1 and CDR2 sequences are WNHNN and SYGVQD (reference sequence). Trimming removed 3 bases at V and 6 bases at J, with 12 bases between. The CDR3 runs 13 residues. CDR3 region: CASSEQALSEQYF. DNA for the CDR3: TGCGCCAGCAGTGAACAGGCTCTATCCGAGCAGTACTTC.

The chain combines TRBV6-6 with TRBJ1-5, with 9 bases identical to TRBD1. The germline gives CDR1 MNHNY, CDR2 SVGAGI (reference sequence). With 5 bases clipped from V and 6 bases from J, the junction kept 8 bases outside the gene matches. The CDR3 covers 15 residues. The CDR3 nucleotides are TGTGCCAGCAGTCCGACAGGGGGAGGCGGTCAGCCCCAGCATTTT. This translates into CASSPTGGGGQPQHF.

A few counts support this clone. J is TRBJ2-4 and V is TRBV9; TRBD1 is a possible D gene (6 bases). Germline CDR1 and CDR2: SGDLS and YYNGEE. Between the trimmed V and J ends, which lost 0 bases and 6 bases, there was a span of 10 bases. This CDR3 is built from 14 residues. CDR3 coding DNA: TGTGCCAGCAGCGTAGCTACGACAGGAAACATTCAGTACTTC. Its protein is CASSVATTGNIQYF.

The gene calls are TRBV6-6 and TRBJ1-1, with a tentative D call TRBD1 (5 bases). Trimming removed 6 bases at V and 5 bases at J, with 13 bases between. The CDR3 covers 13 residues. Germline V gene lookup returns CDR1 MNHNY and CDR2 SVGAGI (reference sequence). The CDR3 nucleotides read TGTGCCAGCAGACCCCCCAGGGAAACTGAAGCTTTCTTT. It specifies CASRPPRETEAFF.

CDR3 DNA: TGTGCCAGCAGTCCGGCGGGAGGGGGCTACGAGCAGTACTTC. This gives the protein CASSPAGGGYEQYF. This chain uses TRBV6-1 with TRBJ2-7, with 9 bases fitting TRBD2. This CDR3 region has 14 residues. Trimming took 5 bases from V and 3 from J; bases not matched to a gene: 5. Looked up from germline, CDR1 is MNHNS and CDR2 is SASEGT.

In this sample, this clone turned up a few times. CDR3 amino acids: CASSYALGGINSPLHF. The CDR3 DNA follows: TGTGCCAGCAGCTACGCCCTAGGGGGAATCAATTCACCCCTCCACTTT. The chain links TRBV11-2 to TRBJ1-6, with a weak D call TRBD1 (6 bases). There are 16 residues in the CDR3. Germline assignment: CDR1 SGHAT and CDR2 FQNNGV. V was cut by 4 bases and J by 7 bases, with 17 bases left in between.

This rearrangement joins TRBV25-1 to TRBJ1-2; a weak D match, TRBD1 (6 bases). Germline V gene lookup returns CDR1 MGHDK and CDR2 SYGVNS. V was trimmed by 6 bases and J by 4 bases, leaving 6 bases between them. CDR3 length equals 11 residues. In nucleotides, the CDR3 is TGTGCCAGCAGACAGGGCTATGGCTACACCTTC. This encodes CASRQGYGYTF.

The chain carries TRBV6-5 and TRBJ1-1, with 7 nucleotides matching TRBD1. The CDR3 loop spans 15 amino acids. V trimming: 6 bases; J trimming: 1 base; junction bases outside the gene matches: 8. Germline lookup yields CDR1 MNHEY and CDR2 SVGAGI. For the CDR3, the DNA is TGTGCCAGCAGGGACCAGGGGGGCTCGAACACTGAAGCTTTCTTT. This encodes CASRDQGGSNTEAFF.

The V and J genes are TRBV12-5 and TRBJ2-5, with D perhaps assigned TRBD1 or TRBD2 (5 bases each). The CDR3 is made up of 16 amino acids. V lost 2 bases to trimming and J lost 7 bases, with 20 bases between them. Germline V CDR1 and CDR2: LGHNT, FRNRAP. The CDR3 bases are TGTGCTAGTGGTTTGCAAAACATTGGGGGAGAAGGGACCCAGTACTTC. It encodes CASGLQNIGGEGTQYF.

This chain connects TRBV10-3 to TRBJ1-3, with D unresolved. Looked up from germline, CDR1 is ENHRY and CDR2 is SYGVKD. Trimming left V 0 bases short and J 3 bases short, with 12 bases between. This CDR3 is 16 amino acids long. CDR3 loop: CAISESPGRFGNTIYF. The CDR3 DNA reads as TGTGCCATCAGTGAGTCTCCAGGCCGTTTTGGAAACACCATATATTTT.

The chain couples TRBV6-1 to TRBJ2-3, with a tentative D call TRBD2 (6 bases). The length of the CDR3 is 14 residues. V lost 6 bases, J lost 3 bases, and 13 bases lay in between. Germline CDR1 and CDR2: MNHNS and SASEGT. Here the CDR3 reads CASRILARTDTQYF. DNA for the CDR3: TGTGCCAGCAGAATTCTAGCGAGGACAGATACGCAGTATTTT.

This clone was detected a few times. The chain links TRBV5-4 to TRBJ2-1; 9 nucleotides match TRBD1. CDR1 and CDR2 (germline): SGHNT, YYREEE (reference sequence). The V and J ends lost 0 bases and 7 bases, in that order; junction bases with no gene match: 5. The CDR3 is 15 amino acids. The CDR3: CASSLAQGARNEQFF. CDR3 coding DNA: TGTGCCAGCAGCTTGGCACAGGGGGCTAGGAATGAGCAGTTCTTC.

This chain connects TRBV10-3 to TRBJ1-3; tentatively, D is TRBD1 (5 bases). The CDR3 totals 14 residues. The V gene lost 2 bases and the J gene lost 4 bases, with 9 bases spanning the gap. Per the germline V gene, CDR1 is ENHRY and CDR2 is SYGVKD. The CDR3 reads CAISEKGTGNTIYF. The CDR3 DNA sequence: TGTGCCATCAGTGAGAAGGGGACGGGAAACACCATATATTTT.

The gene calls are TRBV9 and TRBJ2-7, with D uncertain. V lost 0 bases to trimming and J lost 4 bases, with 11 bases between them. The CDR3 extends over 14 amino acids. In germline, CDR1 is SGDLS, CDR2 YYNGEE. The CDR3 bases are TGTGCCAGCAGCGTAGGCTCCAGTCATTACGAGCAGTACTTC. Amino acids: CASSVGSSHYEQYF.

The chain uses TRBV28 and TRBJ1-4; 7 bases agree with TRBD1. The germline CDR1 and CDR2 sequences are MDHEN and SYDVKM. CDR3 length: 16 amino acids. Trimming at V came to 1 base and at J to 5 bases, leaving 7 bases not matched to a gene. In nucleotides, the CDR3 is TGTGCCAGCAGTTTATTAGGGGGCGCGGGAAATGAAAAACTGTTTTTT. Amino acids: CASSLLGGAGNEKLFF.

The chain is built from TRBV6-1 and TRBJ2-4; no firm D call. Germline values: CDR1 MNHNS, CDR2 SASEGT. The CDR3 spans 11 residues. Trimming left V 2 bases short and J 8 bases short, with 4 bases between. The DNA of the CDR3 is TGTGCCAGCAGTGAACGCGACATTCAGTACTTC. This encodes CASSERDIQYF.

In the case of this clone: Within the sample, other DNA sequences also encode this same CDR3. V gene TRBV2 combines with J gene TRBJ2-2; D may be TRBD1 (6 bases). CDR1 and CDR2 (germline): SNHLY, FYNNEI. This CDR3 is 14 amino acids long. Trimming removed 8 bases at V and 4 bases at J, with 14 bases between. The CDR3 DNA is TGTGCCAGCCAAGAACAGGGTCCCACCGGGGAGCTGTTTTTT. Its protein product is CASQEQGPTGELFF. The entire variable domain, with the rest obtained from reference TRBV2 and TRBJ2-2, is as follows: EPEVTQTPSHQVTQMGQEVILRCVPISNHLYFYWYRQILGQKVEFLVSFYNNEISEKSEIFDDQFSVERPDGSNFTLKIRSTKLEDSAMYFCASQEQGPTGELFFGEGSRLTVL.

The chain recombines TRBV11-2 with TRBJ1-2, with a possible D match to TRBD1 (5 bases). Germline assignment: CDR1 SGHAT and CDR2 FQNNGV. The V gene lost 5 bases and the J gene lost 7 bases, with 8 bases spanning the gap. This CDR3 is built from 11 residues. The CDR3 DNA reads TGTGCCAGCAGCCCAGGGAGTGGCTACACCTTC. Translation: CASSPGSGYTF.

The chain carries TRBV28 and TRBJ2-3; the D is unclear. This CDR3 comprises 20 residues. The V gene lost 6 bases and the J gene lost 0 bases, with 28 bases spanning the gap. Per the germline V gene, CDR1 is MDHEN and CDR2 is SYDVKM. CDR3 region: CASSTSNPEPGTASTDTQYF. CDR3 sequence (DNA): TGTGCCAGCAGCACCTCAAACCCCGAGCCAGGTACTGCTAGCACAGATACGCAGTATTTT.

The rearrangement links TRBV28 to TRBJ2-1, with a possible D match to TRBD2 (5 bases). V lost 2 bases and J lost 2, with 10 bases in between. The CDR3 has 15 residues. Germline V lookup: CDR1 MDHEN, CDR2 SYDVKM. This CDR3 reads CASSLTGDPYNEQFF. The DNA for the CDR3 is TGTGCCAGCAGTTTAACCGGGGATCCCTACAATGAGCAGTTCTTC.

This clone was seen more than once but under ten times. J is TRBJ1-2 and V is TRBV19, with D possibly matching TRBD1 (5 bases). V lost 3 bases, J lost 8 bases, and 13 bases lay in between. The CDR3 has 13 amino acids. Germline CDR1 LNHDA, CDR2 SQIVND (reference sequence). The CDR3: CASSIRQGDGYTF. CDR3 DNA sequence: TGTGCCAGTAGTATCCGGCAGGGTGACGGCTACACCTTC.

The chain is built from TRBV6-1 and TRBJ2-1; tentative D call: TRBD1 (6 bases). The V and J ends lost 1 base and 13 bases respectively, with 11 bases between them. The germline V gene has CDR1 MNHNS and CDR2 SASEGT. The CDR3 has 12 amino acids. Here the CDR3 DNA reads TGTGCCAGCAGTGAAGGGTCAGGGGATCAGTTCTTC. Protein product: CASSEGSGDQFF.

This CDR3 reads CASSSGFSYEQYF. The CDR3 coding sequence is TGTGCCAGCAGCTCGGGATTTTCCTACGAGCAGTACTTC. The chain recombines TRBV11-2 with TRBJ2-7; tentatively, D is TRBD2 (5 bases). Germline values: CDR1 SGHAT, CDR2 FQNNGV. Trimming took off 4 bases at V and 1 base at J, with 8 bases between the two ends. CDR3 size: 13 residues.

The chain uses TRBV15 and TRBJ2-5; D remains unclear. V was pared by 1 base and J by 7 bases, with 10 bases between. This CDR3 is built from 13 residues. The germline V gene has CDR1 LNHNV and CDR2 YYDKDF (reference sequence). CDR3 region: CATSRGTGGTQYF. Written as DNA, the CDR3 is TGTGCCACCAGCAGAGGAACGGGTGGGACCCAGTACTTC.